The sequence of this TCR beta chain was determined in a study of T cells after somatic rescue of genetic block. The germline V gene has CDR1 SQVTM and CDR2 ANQGSEA. Trimming left V 7 bases short and J 8 bases short, with 14 bases between. The CDR3 sequence is 12 residues long. Libraries were prepared by immunoSEQ multiplex PCR; TCRdb keeps only in-frame clonotypes and omits some of them. The table shows 65,000 to 70,000 clones, with under 95% occurring only once. The material sequenced was peripheral blood mononuclear cells (PBMCs). The chain has TRBV29-1 and TRBJ1-4; D unresolved. This sequence originates from a man aged 40-49 years. The CDR3 sequence: CSAATDGEKLFF. CDR3 DNA: TGCAGCGCCGCGACGGACGGGGAAAAACTGTTTTTT.